These T cell receptor beta chains were read from a single sample in a study of early T cells in non-severe SARS-CoV-2 infection. One entry per CDR3 protein results from TCRdb running MiXCR on the 5' RACE reads. Seen here are fewer than 85,000 distinct CDR3 sequences, roughly 12% observed once, and the top ten hold 3.5% to 5.5%. Sequencing input: whole blood. The origin of the receptors is an adult who was a healthcare worker with PCR-confirmed SARS-CoV-2 infection or an uninfected control (not recorded which). CDR3s leave out the opening cysteine and the closing phenylalanine or tryptophan. Fields, in order: D gene, clone size, J gene, V gene, CDR3 protein. D genes are given only for firm matches. The size field is filled for only some rows; it gives once, few, many or a size class.

.	.	TRBJ2-5	TRBV6-1	ASSRTALYQETQY
.	few	TRBJ1-5	TRBV2	ASSAEGLSNQPQH
TRBD2	few	TRBJ2-1	TRBV19	ASSIPASGDSYNEQF
TRBD2	few	TRBJ2-7	TRBV20-1	SARVLTSASYEQY
TRBD2	many	TRBJ2-3	TRBV7-3	ASSSTASGTDTQY
.	.	TRBJ2-7	TRBV19	ASSMRFSSYEQY
TRBD2	.	TRBJ2-1	TRBV18	ASSSGLAGAQASEQF
.	once	TRBJ2-7	TRBV6-2/TRBV6-3	ASSQGRNEQY
TRBD2	few	TRBJ2-5	TRBV29-1	SAAGPSGQETQY
.	few	TRBJ2-7	TRBV20-1	SAGADWKSIDEQY
TRBD1	few	TRBJ2-3	TRBV18	ASSPSRQGKTDTQY
.	many	TRBJ2-3	TRBV7-8	ASSLVWNTDTQY
.	.	TRBJ2-1	TRBV20-1	SARVSGFSEQF
TRBD1	.	TRBJ1-4	TRBV5-5	ASSLVRGSNEKLF
.	.	TRBJ1-2	TRBV5-1	ASRPGDLNYGYT
.	.	TRBJ2-7	TRBV29-1	SVRRVRDYEQY
TRBD2	many	TRBJ2-7	TRBV5-1	ASSLLPTSAGTSGVYSYEQY
.	.	TRBJ2-1	TRBV7-9	ASIRLELVDHNEQF
.	.	TRBJ1-1	TRBV12-2	ASRKGGQGENTEAF
.	.	TRBJ2-3	TRBV2	VSSWDSTDTQY
TRBD1	few	TRBJ2-7	TRBV7-8	ASSLPDRGLGYEQY
.	few	TRBJ1-1	TRBV29-1	SVEGMNTEAF
.	.	TRBJ2-1	TRBV10-3	AISPEGYEQF
TRBD2	.	TRBJ2-5	TRBV4-1	ASSPLGASGNVETQY
.	.	TRBJ2-5	TRBV6-7	AKIGTEQETQY
.	many	TRBJ2-1	TRBV30	AWIGSPSYNEQF
.	many	TRBJ2-7	TRBV29-1	SVVYRYEQY
TRBD2	.	TRBJ2-2	TRBV19	ASRTGTSGSEIGELF
.	.	TRBJ2-3	TRBV11-3	ASSFGLASDTQY
.	.	TRBJ2-7	TRBV7-9	ASSDSDRPRIEQY
TRBD2	many	TRBJ2-1	TRBV5-6	ASTQTAGVREQF
.	.	TRBJ1-1	TRBV7-9	ASSLGTDEAF
TRBD1	many	TRBJ1-5	TRBV6-5	ASSRDRGSNQPQH
TRBD1	few	TRBJ1-5	TRBV12-5	ASGLGQGWRQPQH
.	.	TRBJ2-1	TRBV12-3/TRBV12-4	ASSPRQGGEQF
.	few	TRBJ2-7	TRBV7-8	ASSFDRQAYEQY
.	few	TRBJ1-1	TRBV30	AWSVLERKAF
.	few	TRBJ2-5	TRBV5-1	ASSLARDYQETQY
.	many	TRBJ1-1	TRBV6-1	ASSEEGHTEAF
.	.	TRBJ1-5	TRBV2	ASSSPGAAGNQPQH
TRBD2	.	TRBJ2-7	TRBV7-9	APIPGSGGNEQY
TRBD1	many	TRBJ1-4	TRBV18	ASSPSAGGTEKLF
.	many	TRBJ1-6	TRBV18	ASSPQGSVNSPLH
.	many	TRBJ2-3	TRBV2	ASIRLDDWDTQY
.	few	TRBJ2-3	TRBV5-5	ASSLSFGTDKH
.	few	TRBJ2-7	TRBV19	ASSIAEGSYEQY
.	many	TRBJ2-2	TRBV7-9	ASSLQTAGELF
TRBD2	many	TRBJ2-1	TRBV27	ASSPQLAGPYNEQF
TRBD1	.	TRBJ1-1	TRBV29-1	SVELQGDTEAF
TRBD2	.	TRBJ2-7	TRBV27	ASRSGLARLYEQY
.	.	TRBJ1-2	TRBV29-1	SVAPTVTYGYT
.	many	TRBJ2-1	TRBV2	ASREWAGTYNEQF
.	many	TRBJ2-6	TRBV6-5	ASSPSVGVVANVLT